The 5 T cell receptor beta chains given below trace back to one sample, sequenced in a study of blood T cells in healthy people across ages. Primers used in a second PCR of about 6 to 11 cycles were a sample-barcoded 5' primer and a J-beta primer mix. Each CDR3 protein gets one entry after TCRdb re-called the 5' RACE reads with MiXCR. The repertoire holds some 730,000 distinct CDR3 sequences, with over 20% as singletons. The sample consisted of blood. These receptor sequences come from a man aged 65-85 years in good health.

The chain is built from TRBV14 and TRBJ1-4, with D possibly being TRBD1 (6 bases). Germline loops: CDR1 SGHDN, CDR2 FVKESK. The V end was cut by 0 bases, the J end by 8 bases, with 13 bases between. CDR3 length equals 15 residues. The CDR3 is CASSQDYRVGEKLFF. The DNA of the CDR3 is TGTGCCAGCAGCCAAGATTACAGGGTGGGCGAAAAACTGTTTTTT.

The genes are TRBV27 and TRBJ1-1; 8 bases agree with TRBD1. Germline trimming cut 5 bases from V and 1 base from J; bases unmatched to any gene: 6. The CDR3 totals 15 residues. Germline CDR1 and CDR2: MNHEY and SMNVEV (reference sequence). In DNA, the CDR3 is TGTGCCAGCAGTCGGTATGGGACAGGGAACACTGAAGCTTTCTTT. Its translation: CASSRYGTGNTEAFF.

The CDR3 sequence is CASSLIPMGETQYF. In nucleotides, the CDR3 is TGTGCCAGCAGCTTAATCCCAATGGGTGAGACCCAGTACTTC. The chain uses TRBV7-2 and TRBJ2-5; the D is unclear. Germline V gene lookup returns CDR1 SGHTA and CDR2 FQGNSA. CDR3 length equals 14 residues. Trimming pared 2 bases from V and 5 bases from J, leaving 12 bases between.

The rearrangement joins TRBV10-3 to TRBJ1-4; 7 nucleotides align to TRBD1. Trimming cost V 0 bases and J 10 bases; bases outside gene matches: 2. Germline V gene data show CDR1 as ENHRY and CDR2 as SYGVKD. CDR3 length: 13 amino acids. CDR3 sequence reads: CAISESTGVKLFF. DNA of the CDR3: TGTGCCATCAGTGAGTCAACAGGGGTAAAACTGTTTTTT.

Concerning this clonotype: Relative to the germline gene, one junction end is altered; a read error may explain this. V and J are TRBV12-3 or TRBV12-4 and TRBJ2-5; D may match TRBD1 or TRBD2 (5 bases each). This CDR3 comprises 15 residues. The chain's CDR3 is CASSFVQGDRETRYF. Here the CDR3 DNA reads TGTGCCAGCAGTTTCGTCCAGGGCGATAGGGAGACCCGGTACTTC.